The following is a T cell receptor beta chain sequence with its context. There are 17 residues in the CDR3. Trimming pared 3 bases from V and 4 bases from J, leaving 21 bases between. Germline V gives CDR1 SGHVS, CDR2 FQNEAQ. TCR beta chains were sequenced at survey level with immunoSEQ. The table came from immunoSEQ multiplex PCR; TCRdb's copy has only in-frame clones and leaves some out. The sample contains about 68,000 clones, roughly 95% of which appear only once. The sample consisted of PBMCs. The chain combines TRBV7-8 with TRBJ1-1; no clear D. This sequence was found in a man aged 40-55 years with rheumatoid arthritis. The CDR3 DNA sequence: TGTGCCAGCAGCTTCGGCGGCAGTCCGGTTCTTGGCACTGAAGCTTTCTTT. This encodes CASSFGGSPVLGTEAFF.